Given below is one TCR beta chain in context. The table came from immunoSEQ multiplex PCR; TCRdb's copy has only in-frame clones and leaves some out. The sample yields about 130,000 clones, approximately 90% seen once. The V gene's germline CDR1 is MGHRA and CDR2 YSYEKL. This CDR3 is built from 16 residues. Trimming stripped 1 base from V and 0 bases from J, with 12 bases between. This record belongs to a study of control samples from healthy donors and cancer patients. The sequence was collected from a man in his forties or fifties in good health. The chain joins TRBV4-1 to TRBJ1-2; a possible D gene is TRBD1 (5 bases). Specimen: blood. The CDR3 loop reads CASSQALQTANYGYTF. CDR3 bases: TGCGCCAGCAGCCAAGCTCTCCAGACAGCTAACTATGGCTACACCTTC.